Listed here is a single T cell receptor (beta chain). This sample is drawn from a study of control samples from healthy donors and cancer patients. This CDR3 region has 15 residues. In germline, CDR1 is SGHTA, CDR2 FQGNSA. Trimming removed 2 bases from V and 5 bases from J, with 15 bases in between. The table came from immunoSEQ multiplex PCR; TCRdb's copy has only in-frame clones and leaves some out. In the table there are about 40,000 clones, about 94% of which are singletons. The sequencing sample was made of blood. The chain uses TRBV7-2 and TRBJ1-2, with unresolved D. The receptor was isolated from a woman aged 45 to 65 in good health. The CDR3, as DNA: TGTGCCAGCAGCTTACAGTCGGTCCCGGGGTATGGCTACACCTTC. Protein product: CASSLQSVPGYGYTF.